The following is a TCR beta chain sequence with its context. This sample was included in a study of blood T cell repertoires in COVID-19. Study details: In each case, the material was cDNA or gDNA derived from T cells, B-cell-depleted T cells, or PBMCs.

Under the authors' procedure: Nucleated cell number was recorded as an estimate derived from reference gene primer amplification. The method was immunoSEQ multiplex PCR; TCRdb's version includes in-frame clones alone and lacks a portion of them. That table furnishes V, J and clone size, whereas the DNA furnished D and trimming. This table has 40,000 to 45,000 clones, around 94% appearing once. Germline loops: CDR1 LGHDT, CDR2 YNNKEL (reference sequence). The CDR3 loop spans 15 amino acids. V shed 4 bases, J shed 0 bases, and the junction held 5 bases outside the gene matches. Seattle patient enrollment occurred during active infection, with longitudinal follow-up thereafter.

The material sequenced was peripheral blood. The chain employs TRBV3-1 (or the pseudogene TRBV3-2) and TRBJ2-7; 8 bases are shared with TRBD2. This sequence was found in a man aged 50 to 59 with COVID-19, enrolled during active disease. This CDR3 reads CASSRQLAASYEQYF. DNA for the CDR3: TGTGCCAGCAGCCGCCAACTAGCGGCCTCCTACGAGCAGTACTTC.